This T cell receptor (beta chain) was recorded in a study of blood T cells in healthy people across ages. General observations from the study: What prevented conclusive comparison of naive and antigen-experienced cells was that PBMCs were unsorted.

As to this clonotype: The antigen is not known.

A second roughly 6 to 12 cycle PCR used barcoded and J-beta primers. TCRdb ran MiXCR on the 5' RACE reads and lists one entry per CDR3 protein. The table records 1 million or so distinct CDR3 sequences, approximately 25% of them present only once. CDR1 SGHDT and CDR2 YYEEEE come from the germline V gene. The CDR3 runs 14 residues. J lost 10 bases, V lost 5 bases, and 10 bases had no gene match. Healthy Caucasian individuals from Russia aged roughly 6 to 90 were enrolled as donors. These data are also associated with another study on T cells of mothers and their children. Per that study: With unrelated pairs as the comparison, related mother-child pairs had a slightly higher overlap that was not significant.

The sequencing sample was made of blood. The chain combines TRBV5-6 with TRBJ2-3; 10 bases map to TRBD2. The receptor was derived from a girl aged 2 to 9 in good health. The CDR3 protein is CASSLPGLARPQYF. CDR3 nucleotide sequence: TGTGCCAGCAGTTTACCGGGACTAGCGCGACCGCAGTATTTT.